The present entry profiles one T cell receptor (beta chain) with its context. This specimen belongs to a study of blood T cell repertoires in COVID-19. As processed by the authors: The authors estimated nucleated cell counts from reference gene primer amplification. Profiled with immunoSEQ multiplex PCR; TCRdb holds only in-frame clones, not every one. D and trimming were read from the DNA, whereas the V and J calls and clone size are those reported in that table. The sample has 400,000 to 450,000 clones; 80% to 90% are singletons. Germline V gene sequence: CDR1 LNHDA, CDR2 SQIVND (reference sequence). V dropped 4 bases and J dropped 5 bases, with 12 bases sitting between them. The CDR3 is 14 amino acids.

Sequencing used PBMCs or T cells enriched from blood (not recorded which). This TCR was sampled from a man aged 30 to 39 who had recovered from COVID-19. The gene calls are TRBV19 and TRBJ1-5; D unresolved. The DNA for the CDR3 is TGTGCCAGTAGTAACGAGATTCGATATCAGCCCCAGCATTTT. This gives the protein CASSNEIRYQPQHF.